These 16 T cell receptor beta chains were all obtained from the same sample, sequenced in a study of CD8 T cells in ankylosing spondylitis. Findings of the study overall: Characteristic, it appeared, of ankylosing spondylitis blood was a TCR beta motif of roughly eight highly homologous variants.

MiXCR, run by TCRdb on the 5' RACE reads, gives a single entry per CDR3 protein. Of roughly 700,000 distinct CDR3 sequences in the sample, 15% to 20% were seen once. For these receptors, no antigen is known. Sequencing was carried out using blood, either unsorted or a sorted T cell fraction (not recorded which). These receptors came from a male donor with ankylosing spondylitis.

This clonotype has a count of ten or more. This chain links TRBV5-1 with TRBJ2-7; TRBD2 matches at 13 bases. V lost 3 bases and J lost 3; bases outside the gene matches: 6. The CDR3 is 16 residues long. The germline CDR1 and CDR2 sequences are SGHRS and YFSETQ. The CDR3 coding sequence is TGCGCCAGCAGCTCCACTAGCGGGAGGGGAAACTACGAGCAGTACTTC. Amino acids: CASSSTSGRGNYEQYF.

J is TRBJ1-2 and V is TRBV20-1; 7 bases agree with TRBD1. Germline V gene sequence: CDR1 DFQATT, CDR2 SNEGSKA (reference sequence). V was pared by 5 bases and J by 6 bases, with 9 bases of the junction left unmatched. The CDR3 length is 13 residues. This CDR3 is CSADDRAGDGYTF. CDR3 sequence (DNA): TGCAGTGCTGACGACAGGGCCGGGGATGGCTACACCTTC.

This clonotype was seen a handful of times. This chain joins TRBV28 and TRBJ2-7; unclear D gene. This CDR3 has 12 amino acids. The ends were cut back, 3 bases at V and 3 bases at J, with 6 bases in the middle. Germline assignment: CDR1 MDHEN and CDR2 SYDVKM. The CDR3 sequence: CASSFRYYEQYF. As DNA, the CDR3 is TGTGCCAGCAGTTTCCGCTACTACGAGCAGTACTTC.

This clonotype was picked up a small number of times. The chain is built from TRBV14 and TRBJ2-1; 12 positions match TRBD2. CDR1 is SGHDN, CDR2 FVKESK, per germline. The CDR3 has 15 amino acids. V trimming: 4 bases; J trimming: 6 bases; junction bases outside the gene matches: 4. The CDR3 protein is CASSRTGLAGNEQFF. DNA of the CDR3: TGTGCCAGCAGCCGAACGGGACTAGCGGGCAATGAGCAGTTCTTC.

This clonotype was recorded many times. V is TRBV7-8 and J is TRBJ2-3; D is perhaps TRBD2 (5 bases). The CDR3 contains 14 residues. Germline CDR1 reads SGHVS; CDR2 reads FQNEAQ. V lost 10 bases and J lost 2, with 16 bases in between. The CDR3 DNA is TGTGCCACCTCCGGAGGTGTGGCCACAGATACGCAGTATTTT. This encodes CATSGGVATDTQYF. Drawing the rest from reference TRBV7-8 and TRBJ2-3, the complete variable domain is GAGVSQSPRYKVAKRGQDVALRCDPISGHVSLFWYQQALGQGPEFLTYFQNEAQLDKSGLPSDRFFAERPEGSVSTLKIQRTQQEDSAVYLCATSGGVATDTQYFGPGTRLTVL.

The chain uses TRBV2 and TRBJ1-2; D possibly corresponds to TRBD1 (6 bases). CDR3 length equals 15 residues. The V gene lost 6 bases and the J gene lost 7 bases, with 21 bases spanning the gap. Germline V lookup: CDR1 SNHLY, CDR2 FYNNEI. CDR3 in DNA: TGTGCCAGCAGACTAGGGGGGCAGGGAAGAGGTGGCTACACCTTC. Translation: CASRLGGQGRGGYTF.

Many counts were recorded for this clonotype. The J gene is TRBJ1-4, the V gene TRBV5-1; 8 bases agree with TRBD1. The CDR3 loop spans 16 amino acids. Germline CDR1 and CDR2: SGHRS and YFSETQ. J lost 8 bases, V lost 0 bases, and 9 bases had no gene match. CDR3 sequence: CASSLVPGTGAEKLFF. CDR3 bases: TGCGCCAGCAGCTTGGTCCCCGGGACAGGCGCCGAAAAACTGTTTTTT. Full variable domain (outside the CDR3, taken from reference TRBV5-1 and TRBJ1-4): KAGVTQTPRYLIKTRGQQVTLSCSPISGHRSVSWYQQTPGQGLQFLFEYFSETQRNKGNFPGRFSGRQFSNSRSEMNVSTLELGDSALYLCASSLVPGTGAEKLFFGSGTQLSVL.

This sequence joins TRBV30 and TRBJ2-5, with D unclear. The V and J ends lost 2 bases and 0 bases respectively, with 4 bases between them. The V gene's germline CDR1 is GTSNPN and CDR2 SVGIG (reference sequence). The CDR3 spans 12 residues. In DNA, the CDR3 is TGTGCCTGGAGTTGGCACCAAGAGACCCAGTACTTC. Amino acid sequence: CAWSWHQETQYF. The whole variable domain, remainder taken from reference TRBV30 and TRBJ2-5, is SQTIHQWPATLVQPVGSPLSLECTVEGTSNPNLYWYRQAAGRGLQLLFYSVGIGQISSEVPQNLSASRPQDRQFILSSKKLLLSDSGFYLCAWSWHQETQYFGPGTRLLVL.

The chain couples TRBV5-1 to TRBJ2-7; possibly TRBD2 for D (6 bases). Germline V gives CDR1 SGHRS, CDR2 YFSETQ. Trimming pared 1 base from V and 3 bases from J, leaving 23 bases between. This CDR3 is built from 18 residues. In DNA, the CDR3 is TGCGCCAGCAGCTTGTCCCCTAGTGCGGAGGGACTGTACTACGAGCAGTACTTC. Amino acid sequence: CASSLSPSAEGLYYEQYF.

This clonotype was observed at least ten times. The chain has TRBV12-3 or TRBV12-4 and TRBJ2-7, with D tentatively TRBD1 (6 bases). Trimming removed 6 bases from V and 2 bases from J, with 8 bases in between. The CDR3 is 12 residues long. CDR3 sequence reads: CASRGDTYEQYF. For the CDR3, the DNA is TGTGCCAGCAGGGGGGACACCTACGAGCAGTACTTC.

This clonotype was observed a handful of times. This sequence joins TRBV11-2 and TRBJ2-1; 9 bases are a match to TRBD1. Germline CDR1 SGHAT, CDR2 FQNNGV. V trimming: 2 bases; J trimming: 3 bases; junction bases outside the gene matches: 2. This CDR3 is 15 amino acids long. CDR3 protein: CASSLLTGGYNEQFF. The CDR3 nucleotides are TGTGCCAGCAGCTTATTGACAGGGGGCTACAATGAGCAGTTCTTC.

This clonotype was seen more than once but under ten times. The rearrangement links TRBV12-3 or TRBV12-4 to TRBJ1-6; a weak D match, TRBD1 (6 bases). Trimming removed 6 bases at V and 9 bases at J, with 12 bases between. This CDR3 is built from 13 residues. CDR3 in DNA: TGTGCCAGCAGGACGAAGGGGGGTTCACCCCTCCACTTT. Its protein product is CASRTKGGSPLHF.

CDR3 coding DNA: TGCAGTGCTAGGAGACAGGAGGGCACCTTTGAAGCTTTCTTT. Amino acid sequence: CSARRQEGTFEAFF. The chain combines TRBV20-1 with TRBJ1-1; perhaps TRBD1 as D (6 bases). CDR1 is DFQATT and CDR2 is SNEGSKA in the germline V gene (reference sequence). This CDR3 is 14 amino acids long. Trimming removed 3 bases at V and 7 bases at J, with 18 bases between.

The V and J genes are TRBV28 and TRBJ2-7; D ambiguous. CDR3 size: 15 residues. Looked up from germline, CDR1 is MDHEN and CDR2 is SYDVKM. The V end lost 5 bases, the J end lost 2 bases, and 16 bases lay between the germline ends. In DNA form, the CDR3 reads TGTGCCAGCAGTGAGCCCGTCTTCCCAACCTACGAGCAGTACTTC. It encodes CASSEPVFPTYEQYF.

This clonotype was seen more than once but under ten times. The V gene is TRBV12-3 or TRBV12-4, the J gene TRBJ2-7; 7 positions match TRBD2. The V gene end was trimmed by 2 bases and the J gene end by 8 bases; junction bases not matched to a gene: 9. The CDR3 totals 14 residues. The CDR3 region is CASSLRGSATKQYF. The DNA of the CDR3 is TGTGCCAGCAGTTTACGCGGGAGCGCAACGAAGCAGTACTTC.

This clonotype came up a few times. V is TRBV12-3 or TRBV12-4 and J is TRBJ2-7, with TRBD1 matching 8 bases. This CDR3 contains 13 residues. With 7 bases clipped from V and 4 bases from J, the junction kept 6 bases outside the gene matches. The CDR3 loop reads CASTGTGWYEQYF. Written as DNA, the CDR3 is TGTGCCAGCACCGGGACAGGCTGGTACGAGCAGTACTTC.